One and the same sample provided the 18 T cell receptor beta chains below, sequenced in a study of blood T cell repertoires in COVID-19. Using immunoSEQ multiplex PCR, the repertoire was profiled, and TCRdb retains in-frame clones only, with some absent. The table includes almost 65,000 clones, 88% detected once. The sequenced sample consisted of peripheral blood. The receptor source for this set is an older woman with COVID-19, enrolled during active disease.

The chain combines TRBV28 with TRBJ2-1; weak D call: TRBD1 (5 bases). The CDR3 extends over 12 amino acids. Germline CDR1 MDHEN, CDR2 SYDVKM. The V end lost 2 bases, the J end lost 12 bases, and 11 bases lay between the germline ends. The CDR3 nucleotides read TGTGCCAGCAGTTTAGAAAGGGGCTTGCAGTTCTTC. Amino acids: CASSLERGLQFF.

This chain joins TRBV25-1 and TRBJ2-5, with TRBD2 matching 7 bases. The germline gives CDR1 MGHDK, CDR2 SYGVNS. V lost 4 bases, J lost 2 bases, and 10 bases stayed unmatched. CDR3 length: 16 residues. The chain's CDR3 is CASSVRSGGGQETQYF. For the CDR3, the DNA is TGTGCCAGCAGTGTGCGCAGCGGCGGGGGTCAAGAGACCCAGTACTTC.

The chain joins TRBV14 to TRBJ1-4; D uncertain. Deletions cut 1 base from V and 8 bases from J, with 17 bases between. Germline V gene sequence: CDR1 SGHDN, CDR2 FVKESK. The CDR3 covers 16 residues. This CDR3 reads CASSQVGGQVGEKLFF. The CDR3 region has the DNA TGTGCCAGCAGCCAAGTAGGAGGCCAGGTGGGCGAAAAACTGTTTTTT.

V gene TRBV7-9 combines with J gene TRBJ1-2, with D maybe TRBD1 (5 bases). This CDR3 comprises 16 residues. Per germline, CDR1 SEHNR and CDR2 FQNEAQ (reference sequence). V was pared by 0 bases and J by 5 bases, with 16 bases between. The DNA for the CDR3 is TGTGCCAGCAGCTTAGCAGCGGGGGTTACAGGATATGGCTACACCTTC. This codes for CASSLAAGVTGYGYTF.

J is TRBJ2-2 and V is TRBV5-1; a weak D match, TRBD2 (6 bases). The CDR3 length is 16 residues. Trimming cost V 5 bases and J 0 bases, with 14 bases left between them. The germline V gene has CDR1 SGHRS and CDR2 YFSETQ. The CDR3: CASSSLAIANTGELFF. DNA of the CDR3: TGCGCCAGCAGTTCTCTAGCGATAGCGAACACCGGGGAGCTGTTTTTT.

The chain couples TRBV19 to TRBJ2-2; TRBD2 might be the D (6 bases). V was pared by 11 bases and J by 5 bases, with 18 bases between. Germline values: CDR1 LNHDA, CDR2 SQIVND (reference sequence). This CDR3 has 14 amino acids. The CDR3 DNA follows: TGTGCCGGAGGGGTAGCCTCGGGGACCGGGGAGCTGTTTTTT. Its translation: CAGGVASGTGELFF.

The genes are TRBV6-2 or TRBV6-3 and TRBJ1-5, with D perhaps TRBD1 (6 bases). The germline CDR1 and CDR2 sequences are MNHEY and SVGEGT. With 0 bases removed from V and 1 base from J, the gap between germline ends came to 10 bases. The CDR3 is 16 amino acids. The CDR3 DNA sequence: TGTGCCAGCAGTTACTCGGGGGCCCTCAGCAATCAGCCCCAGCATTTT. Protein product: CASSYSGALSNQPQHF.

DNA for the CDR3: TGTGCCAGCAGCCTGCCCTTGGGACAAACTAAAGGTGAAGATACGCAGTATTTT. It translates to CASSLPLGQTKGEDTQYF. The rearrangement links TRBV7-9 to TRBJ2-3; a weak D match, TRBD1 (6 bases). The V and J ends lost 5 bases and 5 bases respectively, with 26 bases between them. The CDR3 has 18 amino acids. Germline assignment: CDR1 SEHNR and CDR2 FQNEAQ (reference sequence).

The genes are TRBV7-2 and TRBJ2-3; D remains ambiguous. This CDR3 contains 12 residues. The V and J ends lost 7 bases and 8 bases respectively, with 13 bases between them. The germline V gene has CDR1 SGHTA and CDR2 FQGNSA. CDR3 in DNA: TGTGCCAGCACCGCCATGGAGTTTACGCAGTATTTT. Translating it yields CASTAMEFTQYF.

This chain uses TRBV5-1 with TRBJ2-2, with 8 positions matching TRBD1. The CDR3 runs to 16 residues. J gave up 1 base and V 3 bases, and 5 bases lay outside the gene matches. Germline loops: CDR1 SGHRS, CDR2 YFSETQ. CDR3 sequence reads: CASSSAGTGNTGELFF. The CDR3, as DNA: TGCGCCAGCAGCTCGGCCGGGACAGGGAACACCGGGGAGCTGTTTTTT.

The chain is built from TRBV7-2 and TRBJ1-5, with a tentative D call TRBD1 (5 bases). V was cut by 5 bases and J by 4 bases, with 15 bases left in between. The CDR3 has 15 residues. Germline CDR1 is SGHTA and CDR2 is FQGNSA. The CDR3 DNA is TGTGCCAGCAGCGGGGGGTTCTGGGGAAATCAGCCCCAGCATTTT. Amino acid sequence: CASSGGFWGNQPQHF.

The rearrangement joins TRBV2 to TRBJ2-2; 8 bases map to TRBD2. Germline V gene sequence: CDR1 SNHLY, CDR2 FYNNEI. This CDR3 region has 17 residues. J lost 6 bases, V lost 6 bases, and 15 bases had no gene match. The CDR3 sequence is CASRKEPGLVKSGELFF. In DNA, the CDR3 is TGTGCCAGCAGGAAGGAGCCGGGACTAGTAAAGTCCGGGGAGCTGTTTTTT.

The chain uses TRBV30 and TRBJ1-5, with unresolved D. Trimming took 0 bases from V and 9 from J, leaving 9 bases between them. The CDR3 loop spans 12 amino acids. The germline CDR1 and CDR2 sequences are GTSNPN and SVGIG (reference sequence). CDR3 sequence: CAWSVRAGPQHF. In DNA form, the CDR3 reads TGTGCCTGGAGTGTAAGGGCGGGGCCCCAGCATTTT.

The chain joins TRBV11-2 to TRBJ2-7; D perhaps matches TRBD1 (6 bases). CDR3 size: 17 residues. CDR1 and CDR2 from the germline V gene are SGHAT and FQNNGV. Deletions cut 5 bases from V and 1 base from J, with 21 bases between. CDR3 nucleotides: TGTGCCAGCAGCGCCTCGTGGACAGTCGGCATATCCTACGAGCAGTACTTC. It yields the protein CASSASWTVGISYEQYF.

The chain couples TRBV5-1 to TRBJ2-7, with 10 nucleotides matching TRBD1. The CDR3 sequence is 14 residues long. V lost 4 bases and J lost 5; bases outside the gene matches: 6. The germline gives CDR1 SGHRS, CDR2 YFSETQ. Here the CDR3 DNA reads TGCGCCAGCAGCCTACTGGACAGGGGGAACGAGCAGTACTTC. Translation gives CASSLLDRGNEQYF.

This clone appeared once. The chain recombines TRBV19 with TRBJ2-2; TRBD1 might be the D (5 bases). This CDR3 contains 15 residues. Germline V CDR1 and CDR2: LNHDA, SQIVND (reference sequence). V lost 5 bases and J 4 bases, leaving 14 bases between the germline ends. CDR3 region: CASSLPGWSTGELFF. The CDR3 DNA follows: TGTGCCAGTAGTCTTCCAGGGTGGAGCACCGGGGAGCTGTTTTTT. Using reference TRBV19 and TRBJ2-2 for the parts outside the CDR3, the full variable domain is DGGITQSPKYLFRKEGQNVTLSCEQNLNHDAMYWYRQDPGQGLRLIYYSQIVNDFQKGDIAEGYSVSREKKESFPLTVTSAQKNPTAFYLCASSLPGWSTGELFFGEGSRLTVL.

This clone was observed once. The CDR3 reads CASSPRGTDHNSPLHF. The CDR3 coding sequence is TGTGCCAGCTCACCACGCGGGACAGACCATAATTCACCCCTCCACTTT. V usage is TRBV18 and J usage is TRBJ1-6; 7 bases line up with TRBD1. This CDR3 is 16 amino acids long. Germline trimming cut 1 base from V and 5 bases from J; bases unmatched to any gene: 5. CDR1 is KGHSH and CDR2 is LQKENI in the germline V gene.

The CDR3 DNA follows: TGTGCCACCAGCAGAGATACCGGGGACTCTTCTTCTGGGGCCAACGTCCTGACTTTC. Translated, it gives CATSRDTGDSSSGANVLTF. The chain joins TRBV15 to TRBJ2-6, with D possibly TRBD2 on 6 matching bases. The CDR3 is made up of 19 amino acids. CDR1 LNHNV and CDR2 YYDKDF come from the germline V gene (reference sequence). V dropped 0 bases and J dropped 1 base, with 16 bases sitting between them.